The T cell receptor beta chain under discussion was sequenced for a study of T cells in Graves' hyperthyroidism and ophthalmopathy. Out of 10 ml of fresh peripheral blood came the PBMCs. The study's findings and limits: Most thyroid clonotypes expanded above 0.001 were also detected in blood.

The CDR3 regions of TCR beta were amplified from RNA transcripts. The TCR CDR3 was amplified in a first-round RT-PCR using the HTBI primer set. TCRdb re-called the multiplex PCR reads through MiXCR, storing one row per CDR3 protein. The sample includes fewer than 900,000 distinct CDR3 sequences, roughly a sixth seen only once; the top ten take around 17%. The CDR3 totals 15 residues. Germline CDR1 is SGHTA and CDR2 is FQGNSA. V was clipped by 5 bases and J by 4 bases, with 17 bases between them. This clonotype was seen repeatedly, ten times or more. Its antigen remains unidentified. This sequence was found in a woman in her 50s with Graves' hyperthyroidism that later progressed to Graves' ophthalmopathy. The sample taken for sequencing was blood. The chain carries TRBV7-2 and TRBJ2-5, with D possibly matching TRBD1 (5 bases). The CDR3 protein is CASSVKTVVLETQYF. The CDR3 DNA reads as TGTGCCAGCAGCGTAAAGACAGTCGTGCTAGAGACCCAGTACTTC.